Below, 6 T cell receptor beta chains from the same sample are listed, as sequenced in a study of T cells after somatic rescue of genetic block (dated by TCRdb to the early 2020s). The library was made by the immunoSEQ multiplex PCR assay. TCRdb carries this immuneACCESS record with in-frame sequences only. Its versions omit some clonotypes, under half of them owing to an unresolved V gene in the studies checked, with the rest unexplained. The sample table holds 85,000 to 100,000 clones, of which about 87% were seen once. The top ten clones comprise more than 1.5% of the sample. What was sequenced was peripheral blood mononuclear cells (PBMCs). Receptor source: a woman between 18 and 29 years old.

The rearrangement uses TRBV2 and TRBJ2-1; 8 bases map to TRBD1. Germline V gene sequence: CDR1 SNHLY, CDR2 FYNNEI. V gave up 3 bases and J gave up 6 bases; unmatched junction bases: 4. The CDR3 length is 14 residues. The CDR3 DNA reads as TGTGCCAGCAGTGAGGCAGGGGGCCTCAATGAGCAGTTCTTC. This codes for CASSEAGGLNEQFF. The full variable domain, rest sourced from reference TRBV2 and TRBJ2-1, is EPEVTQTPSHQVTQMGQEVILRCVPISNHLYFYWYRQILGQKVEFLVSFYNNEISEKSEIFDDQFSVERPDGSNFTLKIRSTKLEDSAMYFCASSEAGGLNEQFFGPGTRLTVL.

The chain links TRBV5-1 to TRBJ2-7, with D maybe TRBD2 (5 bases). Germline V gene lookup returns CDR1 SGHRS and CDR2 YFSETQ. This CDR3 contains 15 residues. V gave up 7 bases and J gave up 3 bases, with 20 bases separating them. CDR3 protein: CASGPSSSYIYEQYF. The CDR3 bases are TGCGCCAGCGGTCCCTCTAGCTCTTACATCTACGAGCAGTACTTC.

The CDR3 coding sequence is TGTGCCAGCAGCTTGGGACTAGCTTCTTATCCAGATACGCAGTATTTT. This gives the protein CASSLGLASYPDTQYF. The chain recombines TRBV5-4 with TRBJ2-3, with TRBD2 identical over 7 bases. Trimming took 0 bases from V and 4 from J; bases not matched to a gene: 8. This CDR3 contains 16 residues. Germline CDR1 reads SGHNT; CDR2 reads YYREEE (reference sequence). Full variable domain (outside the CDR3, taken from reference TRBV5-4 and TRBJ2-3): ETGVTQSPTHLIKTRGQQVTLRCSSQSGHNTVSWYQQALGQGPQFIFQYYREEENGRGNFPPRFSGLQFPNYSSELNVNALELDDSALYLCASSLGLASYPDTQYFGPGTRLTVL.

The J gene is TRBJ1-2, the V gene TRBV29-1, with unresolved D. The germline gives CDR1 SQVTM, CDR2 ANQGSEA. Trimming took off 4 bases at V and 2 bases at J, with 8 bases between the two ends. The CDR3 consists of 12 residues. The DNA of the CDR3 is TGCAGCGTTGTGTTACAGAACTATGGCTACACCTTC. Translation: CSVVLQNYGYTF.

This CDR3 reads CASSSPGSITYEQYF. In DNA form, the CDR3 reads TGTGCCAGCAGTTCCCCCGGGAGCATAACCTACGAGCAGTACTTC. The V gene is TRBV6-6, the J gene TRBJ2-7, with a possible D match to TRBD2 (6 bases). This CDR3 has 15 amino acids. Germline V lookup: CDR1 MNHNY, CDR2 SVGAGI (reference sequence). The V end was cut by 4 bases, the J end by 2 bases, with 15 bases between.

The CDR3 here is CASSHDRVRNEQYF. The CDR3 region has the DNA TGTGCCAGCAGCCACGACAGGGTGAGGAACGAGCAGTACTTC. The chain combines TRBV5-4 with TRBJ2-7; TRBD1 matches 7 bases. The CDR3 consists of 14 residues. Germline assignment: CDR1 SGHNT and CDR2 YYREEE (reference sequence). V lost 4 bases, J lost 5 bases, and 9 bases stayed unmatched.